The rows below give T cell receptor beta chains drawn from one sample of a study of regulatory T cells in long-lasting Graves disease. TCRdb called the multiplex PCR reads again in MiXCR, with one record for every CDR3 protein. Of a few hundred thousand distinct CDR3 sequences in the sample, approximately 23% were seen once. Sample: peripheral blood mononuclear cells (PBMCs), taken when the disease was refractory, from a patient treated with antithyroid drugs. The receptors shown here come from a woman between 35 and 50 years old with Graves disease. CDR3s include the opening cysteine and the closing phenylalanine or tryptophan. The D gene is left open where the match is weak. Only some rows state a clone size, as once, few, many or a class for expanded clones.

cdr3_nt: TGTGCCAGCAGCTATAAAGGCCCATTCGGGGAGCTGTTTTTT
cdr3_aa: CASSYKGPFGELFF
v_call: TRBV7-9
j_call: TRBJ2-2
d_call: -
clone_size: many

cdr3_nt: TGTGCCAGTCGATGGACCGCAGTGGGTTACGAGCAGTACTTC
cdr3_aa: CASRWTAVGYEQYF
v_call: TRBV6-1
j_call: TRBJ2-7
d_call: -
clone_size: many

cdr3_nt: TGTGCCAGCAGCTCACAGGGGGCGCGGGGTAATGAAAAACTGTTTTTT
cdr3_aa: CASSSQGARGNEKLFF
v_call: TRBV5-6
j_call: TRBJ1-4
d_call: TRBD1
clone_size: -

cdr3_nt: TGTGCCAGCAGTTCTCTCCTTGACAGGACCCTAGATACGCAGTATTTT
cdr3_aa: CASSSLLDRTLDTQYF
v_call: TRBV28
j_call: TRBJ2-3
d_call: -
clone_size: few

cdr3_nt: TGTGCCAGCAGTCAAATATTAGCCACGAACACTGAAGCTTTCTTT
cdr3_aa: CASSQILATNTEAFF
v_call: TRBV2
j_call: TRBJ1-1
d_call: -
clone_size: many

cdr3_nt: TGTGCCAGCAGCTCCTTGGACCGATACTATGGCTACACCTTC
cdr3_aa: CASSSLDRYYGYTF
v_call: TRBV11-2
j_call: TRBJ1-2
d_call: -
clone_size: many

cdr3_nt: TGCAGTGCTAGAAAGATAAATCAGCCCCAGCATTTT
cdr3_aa: CSARKINQPQHF
v_call: TRBV20-1
j_call: TRBJ1-5
d_call: -
clone_size: many

cdr3_nt: TGTGCCAGCAGTTTAAACAGGGGCAGTGGCTACACCTTC
cdr3_aa: CASSLNRGSGYTF
v_call: TRBV28
j_call: TRBJ1-2
d_call: TRBD1
clone_size: many

cdr3_nt: TGTGCCAGCAGCCAAACCGTAGCGGCCACCTACGAGCAGTACTTC
cdr3_aa: CASSQTVAATYEQYF
v_call: TRBV4-2
j_call: TRBJ2-7
d_call: -
clone_size: -

cdr3_nt: TGTGCCAGCAGGACCACCGGACTAGCGGGAGGATTTTACAATGAGCAGTTCTTC
cdr3_aa: CASRTTGLAGGFYNEQFF
v_call: TRBV6-2/TRBV6-3
j_call: TRBJ2-1
d_call: TRBD2
clone_size: few

cdr3_nt: TGCGCCAGCAGCCAGGTCGCGCCGGGCCTGAACACTGAAGCTTTCTTT
cdr3_aa: CASSQVAPGLNTEAFF
v_call: TRBV5-1
j_call: TRBJ1-1
d_call: -
clone_size: few

cdr3_nt: TGTGCCAGCAGCCCCGGGGAGAGGCCCACAGATACGCAGTATTTT
cdr3_aa: CASSPGERPTDTQYF
v_call: TRBV13
j_call: TRBJ2-3
d_call: -
clone_size: few

cdr3_nt: TGTGCCAGCAGCCAAGTTGATGACCCTCCTAACACTGAAGCTTTCTTT
cdr3_aa: CASSQVDDPPNTEAFF
v_call: TRBV4-2
j_call: TRBJ1-1
d_call: -
clone_size: -

cdr3_nt: TGTGCCAGCAGCCACCGACTAGTGGTGTCCACAGATACGCAGTATTTT
cdr3_aa: CASSHRLVVSTDTQYF
v_call: TRBV3-1
j_call: TRBJ2-3
d_call: -
clone_size: -

cdr3_nt: TGTGCCAGCAGTTTCCCCCCCCCCACTGAAGCTTTCTTT
cdr3_aa: CASSFPPPTEAFF
v_call: TRBV28
j_call: TRBJ1-1
d_call: -
clone_size: many

cdr3_nt: TGCGCCAGCAGCTTGGCGGCAGACCGATTTTATGGCTACACCTTC
cdr3_aa: CASSLAADRFYGYTF
v_call: TRBV5-1
j_call: TRBJ1-2
d_call: -
clone_size: many

cdr3_nt: TGTGCCAGTAGTTGGGGACTAACCCTCCAAGAGACCCAGTACTTC
cdr3_aa: CASSWGLTLQETQYF
v_call: TRBV19
j_call: TRBJ2-5
d_call: TRBD2
clone_size: few

cdr3_nt: TGTGCCAGCAGGAAAACAGGGTCCACTGAAGCTTTCTTT
cdr3_aa: CASRKTGSTEAFF
v_call: TRBV6-1
j_call: TRBJ1-1
d_call: -
clone_size: many

cdr3_nt: TGTGCCAGCAGTTTCGGGGATGCGTGGAATGGCTACACCTTC
cdr3_aa: CASSFGDAWNGYTF
v_call: TRBV12-3/TRBV12-4
j_call: TRBJ1-2
d_call: -
clone_size: many

cdr3_nt: TGTGCCAGTAGTATGTGGGCGGGCAGGGGCAGCAATCAGCCCCAGCATTTT
cdr3_aa: CASSMWAGRGSNQPQHF
v_call: TRBV19
j_call: TRBJ1-5
d_call: -
clone_size: few

cdr3_nt: TGTGCCAGCAGCCCCTCCCCCAGCGGGAATAATGAGCAGTTCTTC
cdr3_aa: CASSPSPSGNNEQFF
v_call: TRBV5-4
j_call: TRBJ2-1
d_call: TRBD2
clone_size: few

cdr3_nt: TGTGCCAGTAGCCAATCGGGCTTTTCACCCCTCCACTTT
cdr3_aa: CASSQSGFSPLHF
v_call: TRBV19
j_call: TRBJ1-6
d_call: -
clone_size: -

cdr3_nt: TGTGCCAGCAGATCGACTGGAGAGCAGTACTTC
cdr3_aa: CASRSTGEQYF
v_call: TRBV6-2/TRBV6-3
j_call: TRBJ2-7
d_call: -
clone_size: -

cdr3_nt: TGTGCCAGCAGTTACTCATCATCCGGGACTAGCTTCTACGAGCAGTACTTC
cdr3_aa: CASSYSSSGTSFYEQYF
v_call: TRBV27
j_call: TRBJ2-7
d_call: TRBD2
clone_size: many

cdr3_nt: TGTGCCAGCAGTTTTTTGTTGGTGGCAGGGGAACCGAACACTGAAGCTTTCTTT
cdr3_aa: CASSFLLVAGEPNTEAFF
v_call: TRBV28
j_call: TRBJ1-1
d_call: -
clone_size: many

cdr3_nt: TGTGCCAGCAGCGGACAGGGCCTGACCTACGAGCAGTACTTC
cdr3_aa: CASSGQGLTYEQYF
v_call: TRBV28
j_call: TRBJ2-7
d_call: TRBD1
clone_size: -

cdr3_nt: TGTGCCAGCAGAGGGAGTCGCTCCTACGAGCAGTACTTC
cdr3_aa: CASRGSRSYEQYF
v_call: TRBV28
j_call: TRBJ2-7
d_call: -
clone_size: many

cdr3_nt: TGTGCCAGCAGCTATTTAACGCCCGCTAACTATGGCTACACCTTC
cdr3_aa: CASSYLTPANYGYTF
v_call: TRBV3-1
j_call: TRBJ1-2
d_call: -
clone_size: many

cdr3_nt: TGTGCCAGCTCACCTTCCGGCGGGGGGGGCCAAGAGACCCAGTACTTC
cdr3_aa: CASSPSGGGGQETQYF
v_call: TRBV6-1
j_call: TRBJ2-5
d_call: TRBD2
clone_size: -

cdr3_nt: TGTGCCAGCAGTTACTCGATAGCTAGTTTATCGAATGAGCAGTTCTTC
cdr3_aa: CASSYSIASLSNEQFF
v_call: TRBV6-5
j_call: TRBJ2-1
d_call: -
clone_size: -

cdr3_nt: TGTGCTAGTGGTTTGGGACAGCCGCAGGCTGAGCAGTTCTTC
cdr3_aa: CASGLGQPQAEQFF
v_call: TRBV12-5
j_call: TRBJ2-1
d_call: -
clone_size: few

cdr3_nt: TGTGCCAGCAGTTTATTATACAGGCGGACACCTAGTCCAACGGACCTATATTTT
cdr3_aa: CASSLLYRRTPSPTDLYF
v_call: TRBV28
j_call: TRBJ1-3
d_call: -
clone_size: few

cdr3_nt: TGTGCCAGCCGCCACAGGGGGTACACCTACGAGCAGTACTTC
cdr3_aa: CASRHRGYTYEQYF
v_call: TRBV12-3/TRBV12-4
j_call: TRBJ2-7
d_call: TRBD1
clone_size: -

cdr3_nt: TGCAGTGCTAGAGAGTTTGTACTAGCGGGACTCTACGAGCAGTACTTC
cdr3_aa: CSAREFVLAGLYEQYF
v_call: TRBV20-1
j_call: TRBJ2-7
d_call: TRBD2
clone_size: many

cdr3_nt: TGTGCCAGCAGCCAAGTAAGACCGTCAAACACTGAAGCTTTCTTT
cdr3_aa: CASSQVRPSNTEAFF
v_call: TRBV14
j_call: TRBJ1-1
d_call: -
clone_size: -

cdr3_nt: TGTGCCAGCAGCTTAGCCTGGGGACGAGATACGCAGTATTTT
cdr3_aa: CASSLAWGRDTQYF
v_call: TRBV7-9
j_call: TRBJ2-3
d_call: -
clone_size: -

cdr3_nt: TGTGCCAGCAGCTTAGTGGGGGCGCAAGAAAAACTGTTTTTT
cdr3_aa: CASSLVGAQEKLFF
v_call: TRBV11-2
j_call: TRBJ1-4
d_call: -
clone_size: many

cdr3_nt: TGCAGTGCTAGAGCTAGCGGCGATTCCTACGAGCAGTACTTC
cdr3_aa: CSARASGDSYEQYF
v_call: TRBV20-1
j_call: TRBJ2-7
d_call: TRBD2
clone_size: -

cdr3_nt: TGTGCCAGCAGCCAATACGGACAGGGGACTGAAGCTTTCTTT
cdr3_aa: CASSQYGQGTEAFF
v_call: TRBV3-1
j_call: TRBJ1-1
d_call: TRBD1
clone_size: -

cdr3_nt: TGTGCCAGCAGTCCGACAGGGCTTAACTATGGCTACACCTTC
cdr3_aa: CASSPTGLNYGYTF
v_call: TRBV28
j_call: TRBJ1-2
d_call: TRBD1
clone_size: -

cdr3_nt: TGTGCCAGCAGTTTAAGTCAGGCCCTGGAATCCTACGAGCAGTACTTC
cdr3_aa: CASSLSQALESYEQYF
v_call: TRBV28
j_call: TRBJ2-7
d_call: -
clone_size: many

cdr3_nt: TGTGCCAGCAGAAAAACACGATTGACTGAAGCTTTCTTT
cdr3_aa: CASRKTRLTEAFF
v_call: TRBV27
j_call: TRBJ1-1
d_call: -
clone_size: -

cdr3_nt: TGTGCCAGCAGCCAAAAAAATGACGTCCAAGAGACCCAGTACTTC
cdr3_aa: CASSQKNDVQETQYF
v_call: TRBV4-2
j_call: TRBJ2-5
d_call: -
clone_size: few

cdr3_nt: TGCGCCAGCAGCTTGGATACGACCGTCGCACGGTATGGCTACACCTTC
cdr3_aa: CASSLDTTVARYGYTF
v_call: TRBV5-1
j_call: TRBJ1-2
d_call: -
clone_size: many

cdr3_nt: TGTGCCAGCAGAGCCGGGACCCTCCGGGGTGAGCAGTTCTTC
cdr3_aa: CASRAGTLRGEQFF
v_call: TRBV28
j_call: TRBJ2-1
d_call: -
clone_size: -

cdr3_nt: TGTGCCAGCAGCCTAGGACACAAATCCGGGGAGCTGTTTTTT
cdr3_aa: CASSLGHKSGELFF
v_call: TRBV7-2
j_call: TRBJ2-2
d_call: -
clone_size: few

cdr3_nt: TGTGCCAGTAGTATGAGGGGAATATCTTACGAGCAGTACTTC
cdr3_aa: CASSMRGISYEQYF
v_call: TRBV19
j_call: TRBJ2-7
d_call: -
clone_size: -

cdr3_nt: TGCAGTGCTAGTTTTACAGGGAGGAAAGAGCAGTACTTC
cdr3_aa: CSASFTGRKEQYF
v_call: TRBV20-1
j_call: TRBJ2-7
d_call: -
clone_size: many

cdr3_nt: TGTGCCAGCCAAGACAGGGGCCTATCCAATCAGCCCCAGCATTTT
cdr3_aa: CASQDRGLSNQPQHF
v_call: TRBV19
j_call: TRBJ1-5
d_call: TRBD1
clone_size: -

cdr3_nt: TGTGCCTGGAGAGACACTCACCCTGAAGCTTTCTTT
cdr3_aa: CAWRDTHPEAFF
v_call: TRBV30
j_call: TRBJ1-1
d_call: -
clone_size: -